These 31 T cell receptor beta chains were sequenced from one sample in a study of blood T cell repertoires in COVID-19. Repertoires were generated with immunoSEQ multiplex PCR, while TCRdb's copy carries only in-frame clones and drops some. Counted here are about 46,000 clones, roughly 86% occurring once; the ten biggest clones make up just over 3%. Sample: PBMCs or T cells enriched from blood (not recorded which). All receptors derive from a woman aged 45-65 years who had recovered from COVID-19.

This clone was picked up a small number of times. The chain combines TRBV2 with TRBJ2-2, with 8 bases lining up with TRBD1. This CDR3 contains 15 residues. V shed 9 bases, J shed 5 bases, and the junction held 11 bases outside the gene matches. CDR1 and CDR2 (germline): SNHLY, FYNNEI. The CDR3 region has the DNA TGTGCCAGTAAAAAACAGGGGGAGAGGACCGGGGAGCTGTTTTTT. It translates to CASKKQGERTGELFF.

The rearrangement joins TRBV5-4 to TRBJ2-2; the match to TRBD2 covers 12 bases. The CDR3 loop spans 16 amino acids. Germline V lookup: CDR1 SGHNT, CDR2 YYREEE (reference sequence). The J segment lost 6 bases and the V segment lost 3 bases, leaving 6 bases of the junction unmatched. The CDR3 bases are TGTGCCAGCAGCTACGGACTAGCGGGGATTGCCGGGGAGCTGTTTTTT. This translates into CASSYGLAGIAGELFF.

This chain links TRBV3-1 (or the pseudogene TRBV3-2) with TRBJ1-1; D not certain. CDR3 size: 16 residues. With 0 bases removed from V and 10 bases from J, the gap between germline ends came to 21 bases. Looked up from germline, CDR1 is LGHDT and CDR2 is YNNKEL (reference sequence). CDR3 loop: CASSQDQVGRVQLAFF. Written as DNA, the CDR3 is TGTGCCAGCAGCCAAGATCAAGTTGGGAGGGTTCAGCTAGCTTTCTTT.

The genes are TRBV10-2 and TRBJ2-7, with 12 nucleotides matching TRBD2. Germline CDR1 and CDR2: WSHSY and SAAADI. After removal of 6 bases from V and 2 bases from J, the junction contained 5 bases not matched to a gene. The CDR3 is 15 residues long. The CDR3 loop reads CASRTGTSGPYEQYF. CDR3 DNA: TGCGCCAGCAGAACGGGGACTAGCGGGCCCTACGAGCAGTACTTC.

The CDR3 coding sequence is TGTGCCATCCAAGCGGGACAGGGGTCAGAGACCCAGTACTTC. It translates to CAIQAGQGSETQYF. This rearrangement joins TRBV10-3 to TRBJ2-5, with TRBD1 matching over 10 bases. J was trimmed by 4 bases and V by 8 bases; bases with no gene match: 7. CDR1 ENHRY and CDR2 SYGVKD come from the germline V gene. CDR3 length: 14 residues.

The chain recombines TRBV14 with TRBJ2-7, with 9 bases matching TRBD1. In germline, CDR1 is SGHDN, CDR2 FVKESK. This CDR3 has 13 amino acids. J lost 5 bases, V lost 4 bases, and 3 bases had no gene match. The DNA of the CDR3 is TGTGCCAGCAGCCGGGACAGGGTGGACGAGCAGTACTTC. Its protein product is CASSRDRVDEQYF.

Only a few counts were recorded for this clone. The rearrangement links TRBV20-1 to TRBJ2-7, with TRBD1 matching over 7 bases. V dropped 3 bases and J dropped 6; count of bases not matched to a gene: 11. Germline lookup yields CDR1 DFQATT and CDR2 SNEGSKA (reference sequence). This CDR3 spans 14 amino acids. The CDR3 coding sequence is TGCAGTGCTAGTAGGAGACAGGGTTCGTTCGAGCAGTACTTC. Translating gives CSASRRQGSFEQYF.

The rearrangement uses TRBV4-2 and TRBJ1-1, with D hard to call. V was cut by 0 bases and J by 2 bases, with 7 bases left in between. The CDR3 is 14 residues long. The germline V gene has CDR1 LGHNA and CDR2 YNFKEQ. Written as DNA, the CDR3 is TGTGCCAGCAGCCAAGATCACGGTAACACTGAAGCTTTCTTT. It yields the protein CASSQDHGNTEAFF.

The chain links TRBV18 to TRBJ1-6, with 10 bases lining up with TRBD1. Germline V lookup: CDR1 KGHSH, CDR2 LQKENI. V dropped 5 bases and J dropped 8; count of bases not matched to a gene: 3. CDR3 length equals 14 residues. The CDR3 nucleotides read TGTGCCAGCTCAACCGGACAGGGGGATTCACCCCTCCACTTT. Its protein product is CASSTGQGDSPLHF.

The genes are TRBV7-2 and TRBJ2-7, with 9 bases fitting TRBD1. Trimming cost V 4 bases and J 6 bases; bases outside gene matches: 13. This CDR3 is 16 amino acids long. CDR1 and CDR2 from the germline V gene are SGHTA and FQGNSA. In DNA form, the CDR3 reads TGTGCCAGCAGCTCCGCCGCGGGACAGGGACTTCGCGAGCAGTACTTC. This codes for CASSSAAGQGLREQYF.

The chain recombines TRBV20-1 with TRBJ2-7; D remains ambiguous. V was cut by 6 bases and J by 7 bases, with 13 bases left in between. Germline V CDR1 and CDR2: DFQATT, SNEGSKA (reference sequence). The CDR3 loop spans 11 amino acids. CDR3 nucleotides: TGCAGTGCCCCCTCCCATACAGAGCAGTACTTC. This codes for CSAPSHTEQYF.

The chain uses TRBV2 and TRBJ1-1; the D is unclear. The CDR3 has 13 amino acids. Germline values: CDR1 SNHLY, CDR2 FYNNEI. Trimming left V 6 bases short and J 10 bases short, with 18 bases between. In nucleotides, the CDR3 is TGTGCCAGCAGAGAAACGGGAGGAATGGTAGCTTTCTTT. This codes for CASRETGGMVAFF.

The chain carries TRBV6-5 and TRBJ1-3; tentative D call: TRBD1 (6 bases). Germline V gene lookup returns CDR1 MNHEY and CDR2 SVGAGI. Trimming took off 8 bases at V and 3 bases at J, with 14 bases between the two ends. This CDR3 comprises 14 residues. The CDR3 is CASRGASVGNTIYF. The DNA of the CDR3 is TGTGCCAGCCGGGGGGCATCGGTTGGAAACACCATATATTTT.

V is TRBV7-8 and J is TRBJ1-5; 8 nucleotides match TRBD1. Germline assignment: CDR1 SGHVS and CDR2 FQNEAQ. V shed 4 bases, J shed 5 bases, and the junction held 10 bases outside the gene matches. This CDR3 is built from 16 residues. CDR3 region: CASSSRHRGADQPQHF. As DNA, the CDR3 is TGTGCCAGCAGCTCACGCCACAGGGGGGCGGATCAGCCCCAGCATTTT. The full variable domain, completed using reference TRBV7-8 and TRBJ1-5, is GAGVSQSPRYKVAKRGQDVALRCDPISGHVSLFWYQQALGQGPEFLTYFQNEAQLDKSGLPSDRFFAERPEGSVSTLKIQRTQQEDSAVYLCASSSRHRGADQPQHFGDGTRLSIL.

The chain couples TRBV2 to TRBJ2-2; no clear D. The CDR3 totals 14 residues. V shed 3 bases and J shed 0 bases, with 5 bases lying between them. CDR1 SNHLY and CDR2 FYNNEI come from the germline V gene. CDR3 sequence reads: CASSEQANTGELFF. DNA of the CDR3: TGTGCCAGCAGTGAGCAGGCGAACACCGGGGAGCTGTTTTTT.

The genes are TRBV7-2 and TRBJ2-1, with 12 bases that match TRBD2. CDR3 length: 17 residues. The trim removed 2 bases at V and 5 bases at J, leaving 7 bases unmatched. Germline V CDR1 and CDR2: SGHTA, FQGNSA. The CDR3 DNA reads TGTGCCAGCAGCTTAACCGGGACTAGCGGGCTAGACAATGAGCAGTTCTTC. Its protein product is CASSLTGTSGLDNEQFF.

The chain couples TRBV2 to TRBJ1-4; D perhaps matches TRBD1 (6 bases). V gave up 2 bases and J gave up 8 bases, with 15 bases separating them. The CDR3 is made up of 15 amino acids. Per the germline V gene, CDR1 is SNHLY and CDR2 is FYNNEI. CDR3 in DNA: TGTGCCAGCAGTGAACAGGGGTCAGTTGGAGAAAAACTGTTTTTT. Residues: CASSEQGSVGEKLFF.

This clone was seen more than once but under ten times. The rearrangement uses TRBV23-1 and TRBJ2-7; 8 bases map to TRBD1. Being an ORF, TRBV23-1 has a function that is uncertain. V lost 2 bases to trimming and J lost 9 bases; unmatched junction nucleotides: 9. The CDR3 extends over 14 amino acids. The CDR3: CASSQPGQDPRQYF. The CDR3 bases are TGCGCCAGCAGTCAACCGGGACAGGACCCGAGGCAGTACTTC.

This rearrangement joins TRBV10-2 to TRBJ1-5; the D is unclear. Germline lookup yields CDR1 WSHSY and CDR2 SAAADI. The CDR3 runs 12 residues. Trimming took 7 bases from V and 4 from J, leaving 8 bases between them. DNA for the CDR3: TGCGCCAGCATCCTTTTTAATCAGCCCCAGCATTTT. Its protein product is CASILFNQPQHF.

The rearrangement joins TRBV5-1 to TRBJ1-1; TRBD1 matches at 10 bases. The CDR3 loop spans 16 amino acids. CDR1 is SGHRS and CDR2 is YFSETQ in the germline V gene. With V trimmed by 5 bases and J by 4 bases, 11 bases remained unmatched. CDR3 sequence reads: CASSRRQGASGTEAFF. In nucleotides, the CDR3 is TGCGCCAGCAGTCGTAGACAGGGGGCATCGGGCACTGAAGCTTTCTTT. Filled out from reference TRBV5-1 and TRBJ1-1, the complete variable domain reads KAGVTQTPRYLIKTRGQQVTLSCSPISGHRSVSWYQQTPGQGLQFLFEYFSETQRNKGNFPGRFSGRQFSNSRSEMNVSTLELGDSALYLCASSRRQGASGTEAFFGQGTRLTVV.

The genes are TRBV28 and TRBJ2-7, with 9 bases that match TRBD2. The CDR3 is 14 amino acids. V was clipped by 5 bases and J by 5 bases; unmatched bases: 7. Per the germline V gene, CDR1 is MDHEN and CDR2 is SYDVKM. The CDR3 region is CASSSSGSVHEQYF. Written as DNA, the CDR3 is TGTGCCAGCAGTAGTAGCGGGAGTGTCCACGAGCAGTACTTC.

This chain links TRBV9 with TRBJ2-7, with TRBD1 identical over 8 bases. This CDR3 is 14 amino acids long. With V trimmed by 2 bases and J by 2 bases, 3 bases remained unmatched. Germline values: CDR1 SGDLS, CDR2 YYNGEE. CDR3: CASSVGQGTYEQYF. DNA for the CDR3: TGTGCCAGCAGCGTCGGACAGGGCACCTACGAGCAGTACTTC.

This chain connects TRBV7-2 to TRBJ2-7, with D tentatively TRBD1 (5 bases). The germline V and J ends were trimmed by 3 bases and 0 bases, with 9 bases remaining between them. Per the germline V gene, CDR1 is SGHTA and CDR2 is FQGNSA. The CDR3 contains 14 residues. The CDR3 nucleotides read TGTGCCAGCAGCTTTATGACAGCCTCCTACGAGCAGTACTTC. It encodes CASSFMTASYEQYF. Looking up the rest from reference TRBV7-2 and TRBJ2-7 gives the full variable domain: GAGVSQSPSNKVTEKGKDVELRCDPISGHTALYWYRQSLGQGLEFLIYFQGNSAPDKSGLPSDRFSAERTGGSVSTLTIQRTQQEDSAVYLCASSFMTASYEQYFGPGTRLTVT.

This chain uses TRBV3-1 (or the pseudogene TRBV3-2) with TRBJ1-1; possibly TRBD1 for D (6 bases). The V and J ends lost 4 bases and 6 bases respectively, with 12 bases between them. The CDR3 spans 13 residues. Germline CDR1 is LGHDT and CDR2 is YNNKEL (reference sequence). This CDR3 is CASSPGVRAEAFF. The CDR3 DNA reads TGTGCCAGCAGCCCAGGGGTTCGGGCTGAAGCTTTCTTT.

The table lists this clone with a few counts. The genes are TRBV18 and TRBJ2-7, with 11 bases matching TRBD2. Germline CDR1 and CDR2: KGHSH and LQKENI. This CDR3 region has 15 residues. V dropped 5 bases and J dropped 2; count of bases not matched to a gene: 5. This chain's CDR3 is CASSETSGMTYEQYF. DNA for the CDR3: TGTGCCAGCTCAGAGACTAGCGGGATGACCTACGAGCAGTACTTC.

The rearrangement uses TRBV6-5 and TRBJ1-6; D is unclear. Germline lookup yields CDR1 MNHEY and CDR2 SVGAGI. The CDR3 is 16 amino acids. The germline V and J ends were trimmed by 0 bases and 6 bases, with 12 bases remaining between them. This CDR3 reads CASSYSSAAPNSPLHF. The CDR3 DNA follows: TGTGCCAGCAGTTACTCGTCGGCGGCACCTAATTCACCCCTCCACTTT.

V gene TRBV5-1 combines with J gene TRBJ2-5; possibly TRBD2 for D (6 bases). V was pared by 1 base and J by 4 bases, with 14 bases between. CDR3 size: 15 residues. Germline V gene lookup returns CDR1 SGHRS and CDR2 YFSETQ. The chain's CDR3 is CASSLRTMPGETQYF. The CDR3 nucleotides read TGCGCCAGCAGCTTGAGGACTATGCCGGGAGAGACCCAGTACTTC.

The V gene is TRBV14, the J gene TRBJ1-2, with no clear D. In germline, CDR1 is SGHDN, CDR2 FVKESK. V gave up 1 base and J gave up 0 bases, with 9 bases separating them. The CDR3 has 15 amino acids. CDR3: CASSQVMLANYGYTF. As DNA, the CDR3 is TGTGCCAGCAGCCAAGTGATGCTAGCTAACTATGGCTACACCTTC.

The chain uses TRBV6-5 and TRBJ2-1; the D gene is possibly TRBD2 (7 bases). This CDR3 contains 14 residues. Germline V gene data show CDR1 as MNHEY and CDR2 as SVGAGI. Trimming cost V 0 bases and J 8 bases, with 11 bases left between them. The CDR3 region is CASSYSRGLDEQFF. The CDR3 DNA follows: TGTGCCAGCAGTTACTCGCGGGGGCTGGATGAGCAGTTCTTC.

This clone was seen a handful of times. CDR3 sequence (DNA): TGTGCCAGCAGTTACCTCCGGGATCAGCCCCAGCATTTT. Translating gives CASSYLRDQPQHF. The chain couples TRBV6-2 or TRBV6-3 to TRBJ1-5, with D unclear. This CDR3 has 13 amino acids. V lost 2 bases, J lost 5 bases, and 7 bases lay in between. Per the germline V gene, CDR1 is MNHEY and CDR2 is SVGEGT.

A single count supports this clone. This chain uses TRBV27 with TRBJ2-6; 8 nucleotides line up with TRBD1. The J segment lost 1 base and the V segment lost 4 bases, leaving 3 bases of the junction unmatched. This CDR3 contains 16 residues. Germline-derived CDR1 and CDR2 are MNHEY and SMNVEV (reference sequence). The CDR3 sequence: CASSYGQGSGANVLTF. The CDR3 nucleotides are TGTGCCAGCAGTTACGGACAGGGTTCTGGGGCCAACGTCCTGACTTTC.